One and the same sample provided the 15 T cell receptor beta chains below, sequenced in a study of blood T cell repertoires in COVID-19. TCRdb's copy holds only in-frame clones and misses some; the assay was immunoSEQ multiplex PCR. The table records roughly 670,000 clones, 90% of them present only once. The sample comprised peripheral blood. These receptors were collected from a woman younger than 35 with acute or convalescent COVID-19.

The rearrangement uses TRBV25-1 and TRBJ1-3, with 8 bases identical to TRBD1. This CDR3 spans 14 amino acids. The V gene end was trimmed by 9 bases and the J gene end by 6 bases; junction bases not matched to a gene: 10. CDR1 MGHDK and CDR2 SYGVNS come from the germline V gene. Here the CDR3 DNA reads TGTGCCAGTAGAGAAAACAGGGGGGAAAACACCATATATTTT. This encodes CASRENRGENTIYF. Drawing the rest from reference TRBV25-1 and TRBJ1-3, the complete variable domain is EADIYQTPRYLVIGTGKKITLECSQTMGHDKMYWYQQDPGMELHLIHYSYGVNSTEKGDLSSESTVSRIRTEHFPLTLESARPSHTSQYLCASRENRGENTIYFGEGSWLTVV.

The chain joins TRBV5-8 to TRBJ1-2; D remains ambiguous. CDR1 and CDR2 from the germline V gene are SGHTS and YDEGEE. The CDR3 has 14 amino acids. The V and J ends lost 2 bases and 4 bases respectively, with 12 bases between them. The CDR3 loop reads CASSLAEPIYGYTF. CDR3 nucleotide sequence: TGTGCCAGCAGCTTAGCGGAACCAATCTATGGCTACACCTTC.

The chain couples TRBV24-1 to TRBJ2-1; the match to TRBD2 covers 7 bases. Germline CDR1 and CDR2: KGHDR and SFDVKD. The CDR3 length is 16 residues. With 1 base clipped from V and 0 bases from J, the junction kept 2 bases outside the gene matches. The CDR3 DNA follows: TGTGCCACCAGTGATTTAACGGGGGGCTCCTACAATGAGCAGTTCTTC. It specifies CATSDLTGGSYNEQFF.

This clone was counted a few times. This chain uses TRBV7-8 with TRBJ2-2; D remains ambiguous. V was clipped by 3 bases and J by 3 bases, with 5 bases between them. The V gene's germline CDR1 is SGHVS and CDR2 FQNEAQ. The CDR3 runs 13 residues. The CDR3 sequence is CASSFSYTGELFF. The CDR3 bases are TGTGCCAGCAGCTTCTCCTACACCGGGGAGCTGTTTTTT.

The chain is built from TRBV29-1 and TRBJ1-2; 7 positions match TRBD1. The ends lost 7 bases at V and 6 bases at J; junction bases unmatched: 11. CDR1 is SQVTM and CDR2 is ANQGSEA in the germline V gene. This CDR3 contains 13 residues. DNA of the CDR3: TGCAGCGCCTGGGACAGCGAAGTCGATGGCTACACCTTC. Its protein is CSAWDSEVDGYTF.

This chain links TRBV12-5 with TRBJ2-7; no clear D gene. The CDR3 has 12 amino acids. Germline CDR1 is LGHNT and CDR2 is FRNRAP. V lost 3 bases and J 1 base, leaving 4 bases between the germline ends. The CDR3 nucleotides read TGTGCTAGTGGTTTATCGTCCTACGAGCAGTACTTC. Translation gives CASGLSSYEQYF. Filled out from reference TRBV12-5 and TRBJ2-7, the complete variable domain reads DARVTQTPRHKVTEMGQEVTMRCQPILGHNTVFWYRQTMMQGLELLAYFRNRAPLDDSGMPKDRFSAEMPDATLATLKIQPSEPRDSAVYFCASGLSSYEQYFGPGTRLTVT.

This clone was seen a handful of times. The chain couples TRBV9 to TRBJ1-6; 8 nucleotides align to TRBD1. Trimming cost V 0 bases and J 7 bases; bases outside gene matches: 0. The CDR3 is made up of 14 amino acids. CDR1 is SGDLS and CDR2 is YYNGEE in the germline V gene. Written as DNA, the CDR3 is TGTGCCAGCAGCGTAGGGACAGGGAATTCACCCCTCCACTTT. Amino acid sequence: CASSVGTGNSPLHF.

The chain combines TRBV29-1 with TRBJ1-1; 7 bases fit TRBD1. CDR1 is SQVTM and CDR2 is ANQGSEA in the germline V gene. Losses at the gene ends were 1 base for V and 2 bases for J; bases not matched to a gene: 7. The CDR3 is made up of 15 amino acids. This chain's CDR3 is CSVEARGQVNTEAFF. CDR3 coding DNA: TGCAGCGTTGAAGCTCGAGGACAGGTTAACACTGAAGCTTTCTTT.

For this clone: At the DNA level, this CDR3 is encoded by other sequences in the same sample as well. V and J are TRBV24-1 and TRBJ2-1, with 8 nucleotides matching TRBD1. With 3 bases clipped from V and 6 bases from J, the junction kept 3 bases outside the gene matches. The length of the CDR3 is 14 residues. Germline CDR1 is KGHDR and CDR2 is SFDVKD. The CDR3 bases are TGTGCCACCAGTGATCGCGGGACAGGCAATGAGCAGTTCTTC. Its translation is CATSDRGTGNEQFF.

The chain uses TRBV5-4 and TRBJ2-1; no clear D. Germline V gene data show CDR1 as SGHNT and CDR2 as YYREEE (reference sequence). V was clipped by 4 bases and J by 6 bases, with 11 bases between them. The CDR3 loop spans 13 amino acids. CDR3 loop: CASSPTDFNEQFF. The CDR3 DNA reads as TGTGCCAGCAGCCCGACTGATTTCAATGAGCAGTTCTTC.

This sequence joins TRBV19 and TRBJ1-4; tentative D call: TRBD1 (5 bases). The CDR3 covers 16 residues. Trimming removed 6 bases from V and 4 bases from J, with 18 bases in between. Germline V lookup: CDR1 LNHDA, CDR2 SQIVND (reference sequence). Written as DNA, the CDR3 is TGTGCCAGTAGCCCCTACGTGGGGGGTGGTAATGAAAAACTGTTTTTT. As protein: CASSPYVGGGNEKLFF.

This rearrangement joins TRBV27 to TRBJ2-1; 14 bases agree with TRBD2. The CDR3 totals 20 residues. CDR1 is MNHEY and CDR2 is SMNVEV in the germline V gene (reference sequence). The J segment lost 4 bases and the V segment lost 5 bases, leaving 16 bases of the junction unmatched. The CDR3 DNA follows: TGTGCCAGCAGTCCCAGACTAGCGGGGGGGCCGGCACTTTCTTACAATGAGCAGTTCTTC. Translating it yields CASSPRLAGGPALSYNEQFF.

The chain combines TRBV5-6 with TRBJ2-7, with 7 positions matching TRBD1. Germline CDR1 SGHDT, CDR2 YYEEEE. V shed 3 bases and J 4 bases; nucleotides not matched to a gene: 16. The CDR3 extends over 17 amino acids. The CDR3 region is CASSSALESPGGYEQYF. CDR3 bases: TGTGCCAGCAGCTCGGCCCTCGAATCGCCAGGGGGTTACGAGCAGTACTTC. Based on the CDR3 plus reference TRBV5-6 and TRBJ2-7, the full variable domain is DAGVTQSPTHLIKTRGQQVTLRCSPKSGHDTVSWYQQALGQGPQFIFQYYEEEERQRGNFPDRFSGHQFPNYSSELNVNALLLGDSALYLCASSSALESPGGYEQYFGPGTRLTVT.

The rearrangement links TRBV30 to TRBJ2-3, with no clear D. Per germline, CDR1 GTSNPN and CDR2 SVGIG (reference sequence). CDR3 length: 14 amino acids. Deletions cut 2 bases from V and 1 base from J, with 10 bases between. Here the CDR3 DNA reads TGTGCCTGGAGTTTCCCGTTAGGCACAGATACGCAGTATTTT. This encodes CAWSFPLGTDTQYF.

The chain employs TRBV19 and TRBJ1-5; 7 positions match TRBD1. V lost 5 bases to trimming and J lost 4 bases; unmatched junction nucleotides: 8. This CDR3 comprises 15 residues. The germline V gene has CDR1 LNHDA and CDR2 SQIVND (reference sequence). This chain's CDR3 is CASSAETGTNQPQHF. The CDR3 bases are TGTGCCAGTAGTGCCGAGACAGGGACAAATCAGCCCCAGCATTTT.